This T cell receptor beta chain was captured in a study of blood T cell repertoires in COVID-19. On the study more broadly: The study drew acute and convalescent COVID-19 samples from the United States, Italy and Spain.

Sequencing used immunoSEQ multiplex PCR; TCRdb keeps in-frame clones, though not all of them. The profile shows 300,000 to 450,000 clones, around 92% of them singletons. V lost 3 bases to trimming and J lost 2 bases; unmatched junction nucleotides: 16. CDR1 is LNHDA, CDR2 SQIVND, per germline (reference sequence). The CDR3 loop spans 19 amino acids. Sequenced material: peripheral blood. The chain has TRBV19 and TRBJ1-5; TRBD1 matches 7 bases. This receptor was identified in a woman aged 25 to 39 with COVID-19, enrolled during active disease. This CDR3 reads CASSIGFLKGGQRNQPQHF. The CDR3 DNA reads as TGTGCCAGTAGTATCGGATTCTTAAAGGGGGGACAGCGCAATCAGCCCCAGCATTTT.